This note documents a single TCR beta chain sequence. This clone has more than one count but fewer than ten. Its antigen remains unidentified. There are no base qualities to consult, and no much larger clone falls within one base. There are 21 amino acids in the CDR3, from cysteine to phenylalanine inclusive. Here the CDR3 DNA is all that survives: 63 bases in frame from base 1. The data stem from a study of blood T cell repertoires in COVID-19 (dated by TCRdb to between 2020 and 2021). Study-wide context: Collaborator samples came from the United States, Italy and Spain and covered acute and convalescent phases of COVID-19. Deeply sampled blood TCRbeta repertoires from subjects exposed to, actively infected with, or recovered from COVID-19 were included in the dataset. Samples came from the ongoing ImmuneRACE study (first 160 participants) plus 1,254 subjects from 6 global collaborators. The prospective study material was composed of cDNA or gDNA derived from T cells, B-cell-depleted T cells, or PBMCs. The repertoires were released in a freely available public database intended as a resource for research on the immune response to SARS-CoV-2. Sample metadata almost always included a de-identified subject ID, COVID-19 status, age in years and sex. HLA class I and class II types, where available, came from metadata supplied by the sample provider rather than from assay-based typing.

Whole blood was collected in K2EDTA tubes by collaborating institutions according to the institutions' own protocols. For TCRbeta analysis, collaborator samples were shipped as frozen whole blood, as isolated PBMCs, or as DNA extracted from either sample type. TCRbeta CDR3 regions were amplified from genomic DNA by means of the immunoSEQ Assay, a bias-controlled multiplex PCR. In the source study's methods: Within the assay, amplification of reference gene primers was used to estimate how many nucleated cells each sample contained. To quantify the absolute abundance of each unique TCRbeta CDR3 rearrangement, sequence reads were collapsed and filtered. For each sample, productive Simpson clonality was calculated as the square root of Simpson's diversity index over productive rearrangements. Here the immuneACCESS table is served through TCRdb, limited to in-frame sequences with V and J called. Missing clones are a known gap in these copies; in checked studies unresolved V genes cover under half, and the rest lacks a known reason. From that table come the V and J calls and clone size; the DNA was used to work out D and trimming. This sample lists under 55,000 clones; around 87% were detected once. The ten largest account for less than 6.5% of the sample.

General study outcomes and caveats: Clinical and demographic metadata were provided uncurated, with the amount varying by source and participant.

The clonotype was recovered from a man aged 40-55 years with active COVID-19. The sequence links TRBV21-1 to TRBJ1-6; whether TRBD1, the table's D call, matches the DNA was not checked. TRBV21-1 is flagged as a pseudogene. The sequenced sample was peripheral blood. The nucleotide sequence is TGTGCCAGCAGCAAAGAACGGAGAAGGGGACAGGGGAGGTGGTATAATTCACCCCTCCACTTT. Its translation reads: CASSKERRRGQGRWYNSPLHF.